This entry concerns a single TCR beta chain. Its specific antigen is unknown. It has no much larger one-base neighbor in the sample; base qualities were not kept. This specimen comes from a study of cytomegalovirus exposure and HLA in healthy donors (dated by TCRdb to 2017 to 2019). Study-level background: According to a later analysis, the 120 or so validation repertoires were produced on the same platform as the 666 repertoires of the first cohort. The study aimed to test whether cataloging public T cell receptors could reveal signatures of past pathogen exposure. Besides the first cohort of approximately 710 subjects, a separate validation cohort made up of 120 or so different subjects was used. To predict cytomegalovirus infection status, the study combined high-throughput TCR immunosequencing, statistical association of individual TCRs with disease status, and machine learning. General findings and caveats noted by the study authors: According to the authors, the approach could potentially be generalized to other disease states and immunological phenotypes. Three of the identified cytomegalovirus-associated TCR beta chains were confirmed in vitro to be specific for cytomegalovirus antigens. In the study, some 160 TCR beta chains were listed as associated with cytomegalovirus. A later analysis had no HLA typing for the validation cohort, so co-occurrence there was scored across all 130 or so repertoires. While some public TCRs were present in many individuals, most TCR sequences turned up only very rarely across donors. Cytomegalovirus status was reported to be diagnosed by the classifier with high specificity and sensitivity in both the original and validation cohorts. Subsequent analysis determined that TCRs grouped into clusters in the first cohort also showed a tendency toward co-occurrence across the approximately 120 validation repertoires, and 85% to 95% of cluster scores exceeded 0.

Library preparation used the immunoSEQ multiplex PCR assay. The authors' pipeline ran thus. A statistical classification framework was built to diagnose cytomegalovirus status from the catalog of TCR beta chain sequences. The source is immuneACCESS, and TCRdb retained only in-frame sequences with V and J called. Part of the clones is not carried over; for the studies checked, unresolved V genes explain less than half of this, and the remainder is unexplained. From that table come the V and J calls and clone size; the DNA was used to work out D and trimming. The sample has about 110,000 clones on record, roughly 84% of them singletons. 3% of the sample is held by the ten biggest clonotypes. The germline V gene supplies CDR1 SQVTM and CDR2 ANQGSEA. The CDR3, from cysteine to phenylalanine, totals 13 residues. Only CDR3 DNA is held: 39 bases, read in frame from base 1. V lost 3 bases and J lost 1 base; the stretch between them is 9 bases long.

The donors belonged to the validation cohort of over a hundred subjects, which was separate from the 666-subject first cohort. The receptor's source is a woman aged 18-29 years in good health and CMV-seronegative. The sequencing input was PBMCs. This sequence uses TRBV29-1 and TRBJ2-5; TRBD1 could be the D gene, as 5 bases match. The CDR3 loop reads CSVERQIQETQYF. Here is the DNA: TGCAGCGTTGAGCGACAGATCCAAGAGACCCAGTACTTC.